This TCR beta chain is from a study of T cells expressing NK-cell markers. Across the whole study: Obtained from sorted CD3+CD56+NKG2C+, CD3+CD56+NKG2C- and CD3+CD56-NKG2C+ T cells were the TCR beta repertoires.

TCRdb reprocessed the 5' RACE reads and keeps a single row for each CDR3 protein, giving no DNA. This sample's table has approximately 440,000 distinct CDR3 sequences. The germline V gene encodes CDR1 SGHKS and CDR2 YYEKEE (reference sequence). The CDR3 has 16 amino acids. Material: blood T cells: a sorted CD56 or NKG2C T cell subset, CD4+ or CD8+ T cells, or bulk PBMC T cells (not recorded which). The chain recombines TRBV5-5 with TRBJ2-5; TCRdb calls TRBD2, which cannot be checked without DNA. The clonotype originates from a woman aged 45-65 years in good health. CDR3 amino acids: CASSLRLAEYQETQYF.